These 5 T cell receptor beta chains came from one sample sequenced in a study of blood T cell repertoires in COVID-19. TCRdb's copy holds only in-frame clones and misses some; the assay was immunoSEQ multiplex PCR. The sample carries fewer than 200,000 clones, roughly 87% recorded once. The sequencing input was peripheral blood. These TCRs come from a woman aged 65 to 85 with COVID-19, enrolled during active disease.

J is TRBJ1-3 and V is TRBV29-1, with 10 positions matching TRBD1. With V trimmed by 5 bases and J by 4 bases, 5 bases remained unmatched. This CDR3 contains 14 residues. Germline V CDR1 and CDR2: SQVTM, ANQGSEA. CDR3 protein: CSVRDRGRGNTIYF. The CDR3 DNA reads TGCAGCGTTCGCGACAGGGGGCGAGGAAACACCATATATTTT. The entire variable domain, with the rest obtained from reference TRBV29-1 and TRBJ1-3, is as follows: SAVISQKPSRDICQRGTSLTIQCQVDSQVTMMFWYRQQPGQSLTLIATANQGSEATYESGFVIDKFPISRPNLTFSTLTVSNMSPEDSSIYLCSVRDRGRGNTIYFGEGSWLTVV.

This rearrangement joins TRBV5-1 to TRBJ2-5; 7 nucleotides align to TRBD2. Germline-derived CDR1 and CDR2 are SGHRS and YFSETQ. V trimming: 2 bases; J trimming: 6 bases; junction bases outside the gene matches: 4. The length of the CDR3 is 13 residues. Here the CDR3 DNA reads TGCGCCAGCAGCTTCGGCGGGAGACAGACCCAGTACTTC. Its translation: CASSFGGRQTQYF.

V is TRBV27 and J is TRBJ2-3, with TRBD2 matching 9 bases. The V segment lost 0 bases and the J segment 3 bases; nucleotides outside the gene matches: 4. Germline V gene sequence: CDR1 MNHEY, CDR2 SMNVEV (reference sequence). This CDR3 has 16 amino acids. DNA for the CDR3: TGTGCCAGCAGTTTATCGATTACTAGCGGGACAGATACGCAGTATTTT. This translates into CASSLSITSGTDTQYF.

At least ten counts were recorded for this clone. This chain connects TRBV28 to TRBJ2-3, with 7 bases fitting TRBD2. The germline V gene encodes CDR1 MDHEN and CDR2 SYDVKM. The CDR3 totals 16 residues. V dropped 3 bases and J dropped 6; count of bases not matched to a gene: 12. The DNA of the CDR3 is TGTGCCAGCAGTTTCGGGCTAGCGGTCGCCTTCGATACGCAGTATTTT. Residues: CASSFGLAVAFDTQYF.

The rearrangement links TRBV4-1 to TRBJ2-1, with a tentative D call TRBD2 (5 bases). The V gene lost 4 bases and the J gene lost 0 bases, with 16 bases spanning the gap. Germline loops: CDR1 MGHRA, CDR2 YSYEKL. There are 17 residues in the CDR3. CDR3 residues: CASSPTWVAGSYNEQFF. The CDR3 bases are TGCGCCAGCAGCCCTACTTGGGTTGCGGGCTCCTACAATGAGCAGTTCTTC.